These T cell receptor beta chains were read from a single sample in a study of shared clonotypes between healthy human individuals. Measured with immunoSEQ multiplex PCR; TCRdb has only the in-frame clones, and not every one. The sample holds about 2.5 million clones, about 90% seen once. Input material: naive CD4+ T cells from PBMCs. These receptors originate from a man between 18 and 35 years old in good health. Some clones in this sample may be carry-over from other donors' samples. Each CDR3 is given with its conserved first and last residue. Size is stated for part of the rows, as once, few or many counts, or as a class when the clone is expanded.

.	TRBJ1-1	TRBV20-1	CSARVGPGAFF
.	TRBJ2-7	TRBV9	CASSRHPGLYEQYF
.	TRBJ1-3	TRBV7-2	CASSATGGSVGNTIYF
.	TRBJ2-6	TRBV28	CASSFRLSGANVLTF
.	TRBJ1-3	TRBV7-3	CASSSGGAGNTIYF
.	TRBJ1-5	TRBV7-2	CASSTGVNQPQHF
.	TRBJ2-1	TRBV18	CASSPSLKDSNEQFF
.	TRBJ2-7	TRBV28	CASSLLQGFGQYF
.	TRBJ2-2	TRBV10-1	CASSRNTGELFF
.	TRBJ2-6	TRBV6-4	CASSDGRSGANVLTF
.	TRBJ2-1	TRBV5-1	CASSSGGTSGAYNEQFF
once	TRBJ1-2	TRBV5-1	CASSLAPGGNGIYGYTF
.	TRBJ1-5	TRBV4-1	CASSQDSGPGWGNQPQHF
.	TRBJ2-2	TRBV4-1	CASSQEATSTGELFF
.	TRBJ1-4	TRBV5-6	CASSPDGGTNEKLFF
once	TRBJ1-1	TRBV18	CASSLGPVRGGRGNTEAFF
.	TRBJ2-1	TRBV5-4	CASSLLAAASNEQFF
.	TRBJ1-1	TRBV30	CAWSRDPMNTEAFF
.	TRBJ1-1	TRBV9	CAISWRAFF
.	TRBJ1-6	TRBV29-1	CSVAGTVNSPLHF
.	TRBJ2-7	TRBV5-8	CASSPGTGTGDEQYF
.	TRBJ2-7	TRBV11-2	CASSFSRALGYYEQYF
once	TRBJ2-3	TRBV5-1	CASSLAYGFTDTQYF
.	TRBJ2-7	TRBV6-6	CASRPPGAKGYEQYF
.	TRBJ2-5	TRBV27	CASRRGQGAVGETQYF
.	TRBJ1-2	TRBV2	CASSVDRVDGYGYTF
.	.	TRBV6-5	CASSYLSGGYEQYF
.	TRBJ1-4	TRBV28	CASSPPGQYNEKLFF
.	TRBJ1-3	TRBV13	CASSLEAKSGSGNTIYF
.	TRBJ2-2	TRBV5-4	CASSPQSGNTGELFF
.	TRBJ2-1	TRBV27	CASTPIWGYGEQFF
few	TRBJ2-7	TRBV2	CASSESTGRYEQYF
.	TRBJ2-5	TRBV2	CASSVGTRTAGETQYF
.	TRBJ2-5	TRBV20-1	CSARPPGTQYF